A selection of T cell receptor beta chains follows, all from one sample in a study of PD-1 blockade in classical Hodgkin lymphoma. The protocol was immunoSEQ multiplex PCR, while the TCRdb copy is restricted to in-frame clones and leaves out a portion. Of 27,000 or so clones listed, 85% were seen once; the top ten hold less than 2.5%. The sequencing used CD4+ T cells from blood, collected before the fourth cycle of nivolumab. The receptors were sampled from a human donor with classical Hodgkin lymphoma. Both conserved end residues are part of each CDR3. A D gene is named only where the DNA matches it firmly. Expanded clones are given a class, and other clones once, few, many or no size at all.

CDR3 DNA | CDR3 protein | clone size | J gene | V gene | D gene
TGTGCCAGCAGCCGGGGGGGAGATCGATCTGAAGCTTTCTTT | CASSRGGDRSEAFF | . | TRBJ1-1 | TRBV5-6 | .
TGCAGCGCCTCGAGGGGTGAAGCTTTCTTT | CSASRGEAFF | . | TRBJ1-1 | TRBV29-1 | .
TGTGCCAGCAGCTTAGTTGTTGGGATTGGATCCTACAATGAGCAGTTCTTC | CASSLVVGIGSYNEQFF | . | TRBJ2-1 | TRBV7-6 | .
TGTGCCAGCAGCCCTCCCTCAGCGGGAGGTGGCAATGAGCAGTTCTTC | CASSPPSAGGGNEQFF | few | TRBJ2-1 | TRBV7-5 | .
TGTGCCAGCAGCGCAGGGTATGACTATGGCTACACCTTC | CASSAGYDYGYTF | few | TRBJ1-2 | TRBV11-1 | .
TGTGCCAGCACCCCACCAGGTTTCTATGGCTACACCTTC | CASTPPGFYGYTF | few | TRBJ1-2 | TRBV6-1 | .
TGTGCCAGCAGCCCCCTTTCGGGGGGAGCTCGTGAAAAACTGTTTTTT | CASSPLSGGAREKLFF | . | TRBJ1-4 | TRBV7-6 | .
TGTGCCAGCAGCTGGGACAGGGGGTCCTATAATTCACCCCTCCACTTT | CASSWDRGSYNSPLHF | . | TRBJ1-6 | TRBV5-8 | TRBD1
TGCGCCAGCAGCAACGGACTAGCGGATTACTACAATGAGCAGTTCTTC | CASSNGLADYYNEQFF | . | TRBJ2-1 | TRBV5-1 | TRBD2
TGCGCCAGCAGCCAAGTCGTCAGGGGCACTGAAGCTTTCTTT | CASSQVVRGTEAFF | . | TRBJ1-1 | TRBV4-3 | .
TGTGCCAGCAGCCTCGGGACTAGCGGGAGCAATGAGCAGTTCTTC | CASSLGTSGSNEQFF | few | TRBJ2-1 | TRBV7-8 | TRBD2
TGTGCCAGCAGCCCCCTGGAATCGGGGAGCTACGAGCAGTACTTC | CASSPLESGSYEQYF | . | TRBJ2-7 | TRBV4-2 | .
TGTGCCAGTAGTATCGGACAGTCTAACGGGGCCAACGTCCTGACTTTC | CASSIGQSNGANVLTF | . | TRBJ2-6 | TRBV19 | .
TGTGCTAGTGGTTTGCCAAGCACAGATACGCAGTATTTT | CASGLPSTDTQYF | . | TRBJ2-3 | TRBV12-5 | .
TGCAGCGTTGATGGGGTGGGGGCGCGGGGCACTGAAGCTTTCTTT | CSVDGVGARGTEAFF | . | TRBJ1-1 | TRBV29-1 | .
TGTGCCAGCAGCTTGGAGCAGGGAATGGGGTTCTACGAGCAGTACTTC | CASSLEQGMGFYEQYF | . | TRBJ2-7 | TRBV5-5 | .
TGTGCCAGCTCACCTCAACAGGGGTCAGTTAATCAGCCCCAGCATTTT | CASSPQQGSVNQPQHF | . | TRBJ1-5 | TRBV18 | TRBD1